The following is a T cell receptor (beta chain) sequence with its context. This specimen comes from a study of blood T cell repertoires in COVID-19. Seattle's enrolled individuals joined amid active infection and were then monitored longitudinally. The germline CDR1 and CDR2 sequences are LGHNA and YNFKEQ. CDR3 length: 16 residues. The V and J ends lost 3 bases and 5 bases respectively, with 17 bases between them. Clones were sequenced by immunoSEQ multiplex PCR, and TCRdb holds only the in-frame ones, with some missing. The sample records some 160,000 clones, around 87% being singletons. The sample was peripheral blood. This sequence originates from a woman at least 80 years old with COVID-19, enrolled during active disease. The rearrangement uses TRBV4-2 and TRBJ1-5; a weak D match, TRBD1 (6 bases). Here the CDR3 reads CASSHKDGDKDQPQHF. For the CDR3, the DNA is TGTGCCAGCAGCCACAAGGACGGGGACAAAGATCAGCCCCAGCATTTT.